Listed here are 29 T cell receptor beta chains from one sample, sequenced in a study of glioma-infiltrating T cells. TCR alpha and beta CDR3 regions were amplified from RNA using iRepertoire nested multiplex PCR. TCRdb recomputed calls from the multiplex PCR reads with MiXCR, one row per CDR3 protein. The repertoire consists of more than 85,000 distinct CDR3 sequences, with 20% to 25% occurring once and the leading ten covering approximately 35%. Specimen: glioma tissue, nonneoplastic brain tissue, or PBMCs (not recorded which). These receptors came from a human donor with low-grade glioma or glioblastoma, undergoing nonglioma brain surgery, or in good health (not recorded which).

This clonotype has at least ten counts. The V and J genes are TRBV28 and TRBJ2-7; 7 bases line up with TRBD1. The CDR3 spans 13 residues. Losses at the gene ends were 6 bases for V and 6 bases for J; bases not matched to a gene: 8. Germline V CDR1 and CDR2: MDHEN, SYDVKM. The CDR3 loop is CASRIHRGSEQYF. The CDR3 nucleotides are TGTGCCAGCAGAATACACAGGGGTAGCGAGCAGTACTTC. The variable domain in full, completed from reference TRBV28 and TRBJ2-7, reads DVKVTQSSRYLVKRTGEKVFLECVQDMDHENMFWYRQDPGLGLRLIYFSYDVKMKEKGDIPEGYSVSREKKERFSLILESASTNQTSMYLCASRIHRGSEQYFGPGTRLTVT.

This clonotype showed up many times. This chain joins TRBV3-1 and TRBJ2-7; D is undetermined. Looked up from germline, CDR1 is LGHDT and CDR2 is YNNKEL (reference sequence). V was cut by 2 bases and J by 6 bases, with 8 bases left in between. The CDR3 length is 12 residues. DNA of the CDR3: TGTGCCAGCAGCCAAACATTGGCCGAGCAGTACTTC. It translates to CASSQTLAEQYF.

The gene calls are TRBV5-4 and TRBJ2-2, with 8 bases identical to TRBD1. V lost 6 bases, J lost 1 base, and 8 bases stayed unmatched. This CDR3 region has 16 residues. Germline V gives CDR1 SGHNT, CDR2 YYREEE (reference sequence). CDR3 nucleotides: TGTGCCAGCACCCTAAACAGGGGGGTGAACACCGGGGAGCTGTTTTTT. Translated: CASTLNRGVNTGELFF.

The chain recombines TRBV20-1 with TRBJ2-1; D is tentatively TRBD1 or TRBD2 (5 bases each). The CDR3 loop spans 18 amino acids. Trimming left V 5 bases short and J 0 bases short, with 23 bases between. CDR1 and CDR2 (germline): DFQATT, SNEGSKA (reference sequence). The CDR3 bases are TGCAGTGCTTTGGGACCCAGCCCTAACGGGATCTCCTACAATGAGCAGTTCTTC. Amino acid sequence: CSALGPSPNGISYNEQFF.

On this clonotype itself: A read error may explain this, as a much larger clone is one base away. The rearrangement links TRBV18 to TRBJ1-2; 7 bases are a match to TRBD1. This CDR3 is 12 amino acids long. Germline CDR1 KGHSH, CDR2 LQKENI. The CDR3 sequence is CVSSSGQDGYTF. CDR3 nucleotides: TGTGTCAGCTCATCCGGACAGGATGGCTACACCTTC.

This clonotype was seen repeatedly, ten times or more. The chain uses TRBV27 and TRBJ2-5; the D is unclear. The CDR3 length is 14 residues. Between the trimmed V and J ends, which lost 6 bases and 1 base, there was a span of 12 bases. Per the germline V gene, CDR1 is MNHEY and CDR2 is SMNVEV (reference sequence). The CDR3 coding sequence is TGTGCCAGCAGCTCCTTGGGCAGCCAAGAGACCCAGTACTTC. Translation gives CASSSLGSQETQYF.

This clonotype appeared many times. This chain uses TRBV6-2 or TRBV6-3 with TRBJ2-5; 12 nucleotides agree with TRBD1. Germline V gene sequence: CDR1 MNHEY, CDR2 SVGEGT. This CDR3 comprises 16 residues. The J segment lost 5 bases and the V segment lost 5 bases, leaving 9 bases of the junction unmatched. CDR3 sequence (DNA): TGTGCCAGCAGTCCGACCGGGACAGGGGGCATGGAGACCCAGTACTTC. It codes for CASSPTGTGGMETQYF.

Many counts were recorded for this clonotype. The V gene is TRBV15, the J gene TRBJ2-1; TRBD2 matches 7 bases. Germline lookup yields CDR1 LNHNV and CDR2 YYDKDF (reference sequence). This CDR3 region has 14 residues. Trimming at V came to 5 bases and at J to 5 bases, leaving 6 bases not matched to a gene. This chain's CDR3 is CATSLSGPNNEQFF. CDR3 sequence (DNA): TGTGCCACCAGCCTTAGCGGGCCTAACAATGAGCAGTTCTTC.

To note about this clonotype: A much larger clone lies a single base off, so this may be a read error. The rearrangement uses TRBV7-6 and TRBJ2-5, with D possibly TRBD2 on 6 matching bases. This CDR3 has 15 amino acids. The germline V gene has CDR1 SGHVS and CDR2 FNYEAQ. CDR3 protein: CASTPLAGSQGTQYF. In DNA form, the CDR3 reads TGTGCCAGCACACCGCTGGCGGGAAGTCAAGGGACCCAGTACTTC.

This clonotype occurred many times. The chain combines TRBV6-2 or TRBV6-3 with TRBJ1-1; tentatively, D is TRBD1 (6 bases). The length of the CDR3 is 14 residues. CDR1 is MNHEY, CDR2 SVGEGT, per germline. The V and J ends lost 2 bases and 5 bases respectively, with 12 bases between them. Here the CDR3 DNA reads TGTGCCAGCAGTTACCAAACCCAGGGGACTGAAGCTTTCTTT. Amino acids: CASSYQTQGTEAFF.

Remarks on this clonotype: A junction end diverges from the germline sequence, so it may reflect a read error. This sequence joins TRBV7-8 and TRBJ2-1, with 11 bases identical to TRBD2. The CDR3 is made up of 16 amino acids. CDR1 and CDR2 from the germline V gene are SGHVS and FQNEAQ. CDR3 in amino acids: CAISLMKVAGGYEQFF. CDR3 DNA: TGTGCCATCAGCTTGATGAAGGTAGCGGGAGGGTATGAGCAGTTCTTC.

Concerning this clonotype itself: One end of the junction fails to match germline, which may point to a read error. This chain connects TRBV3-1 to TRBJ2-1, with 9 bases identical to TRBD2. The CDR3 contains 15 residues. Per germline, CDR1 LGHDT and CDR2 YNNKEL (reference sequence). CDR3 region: CASSQALAGNNEQSF. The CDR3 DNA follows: TGTGCCAGCAGCCAAGCCCTAGCGGGAAACAATGAGCAGTCCTTC.

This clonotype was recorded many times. CDR3 sequence (DNA): TGTGCCAGCTCAAAACGGGACACCATCTACGAGCAGTACTTC. This translates into CASSKRDTIYEQYF. This chain connects TRBV18 to TRBJ2-7; perhaps TRBD1 as D (6 bases). V lost 5 bases, J lost 3 bases, and 14 bases lay in between. Germline loops: CDR1 KGHSH, CDR2 LQKENI. This CDR3 spans 14 amino acids.

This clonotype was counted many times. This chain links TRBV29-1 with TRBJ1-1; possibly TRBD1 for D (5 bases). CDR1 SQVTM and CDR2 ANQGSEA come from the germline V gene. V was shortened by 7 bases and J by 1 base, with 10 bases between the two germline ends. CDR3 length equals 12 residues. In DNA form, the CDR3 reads TGCAGCGGAGTAAGGGGGAACACTGAAGCTTTCTTT. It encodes CSGVRGNTEAFF.

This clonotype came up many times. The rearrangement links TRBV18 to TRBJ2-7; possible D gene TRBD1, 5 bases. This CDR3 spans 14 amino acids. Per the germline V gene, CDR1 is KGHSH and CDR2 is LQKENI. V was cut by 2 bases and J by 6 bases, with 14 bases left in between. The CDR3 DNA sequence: TGTGCCAGCTCACCAGGGGCCTCTACCCCCGAGCAGTACTTC. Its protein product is CASSPGASTPEQYF.

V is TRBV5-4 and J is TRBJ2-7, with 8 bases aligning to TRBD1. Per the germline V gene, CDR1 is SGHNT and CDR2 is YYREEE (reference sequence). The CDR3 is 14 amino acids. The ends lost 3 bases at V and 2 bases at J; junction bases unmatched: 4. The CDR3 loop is CASSWGQVPYEQYF. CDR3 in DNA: TGTGCCAGCAGCTGGGGACAGGTTCCCTACGAGCAGTACTTC.

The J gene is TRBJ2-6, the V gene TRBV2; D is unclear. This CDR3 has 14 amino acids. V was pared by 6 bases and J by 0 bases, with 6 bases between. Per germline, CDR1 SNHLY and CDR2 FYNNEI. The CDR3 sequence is CASRRGSGANVLTF. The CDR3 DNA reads TGTGCCAGCAGAAGAGGCTCTGGGGCCAACGTCCTGACTTTC.

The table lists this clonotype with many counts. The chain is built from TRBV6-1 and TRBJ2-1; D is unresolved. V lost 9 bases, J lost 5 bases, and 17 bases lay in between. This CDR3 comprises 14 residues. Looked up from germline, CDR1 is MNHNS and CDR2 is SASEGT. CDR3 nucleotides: TGTGCCAGTTTTCTTCGTGCCTTTAACAATGAGCAGTTCTTC. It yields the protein CASFLRAFNNEQFF.

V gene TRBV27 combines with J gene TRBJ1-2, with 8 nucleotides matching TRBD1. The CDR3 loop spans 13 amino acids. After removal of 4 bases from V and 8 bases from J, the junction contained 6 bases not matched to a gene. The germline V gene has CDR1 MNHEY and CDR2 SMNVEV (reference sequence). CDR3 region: CASSSTGDQGYTF. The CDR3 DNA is TGTGCCAGCAGTTCGACAGGGGATCAGGGCTACACCTTC.

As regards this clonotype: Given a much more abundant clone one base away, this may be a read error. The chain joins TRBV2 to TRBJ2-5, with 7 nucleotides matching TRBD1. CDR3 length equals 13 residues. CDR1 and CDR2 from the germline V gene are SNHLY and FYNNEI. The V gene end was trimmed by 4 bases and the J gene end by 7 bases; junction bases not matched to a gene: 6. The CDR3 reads CASSVDRTGTQYF. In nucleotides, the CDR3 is TGTGCCAGCAGTGTGGACAGGACAGGGACCCAGTACTTC. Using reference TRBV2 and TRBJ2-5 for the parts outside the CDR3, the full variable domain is EPEVTQTPSHQVTQMGQEVILRCVPISNHLYFYWYRQILGQKVEFLVSFYNNEISEKSEIFDDQFSVERPDGSNFTLKIRSTKLEDSAMYFCASSVDRTGTQYFGPGTRLLVL.

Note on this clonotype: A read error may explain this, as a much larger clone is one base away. The CDR3 DNA reads TGCGACAGCAGCCATCGCCCTTCCGGGACGCGAAATGGCTACACCTTC. It is translated as CDSSHRPSGTRNGYTF. The chain is built from TRBV4-3 and TRBJ1-2, with D possibly being TRBD1 (5 bases). CDR3 length: 16 amino acids. The germline CDR1 and CDR2 sequences are LGHNA and YSLEER.

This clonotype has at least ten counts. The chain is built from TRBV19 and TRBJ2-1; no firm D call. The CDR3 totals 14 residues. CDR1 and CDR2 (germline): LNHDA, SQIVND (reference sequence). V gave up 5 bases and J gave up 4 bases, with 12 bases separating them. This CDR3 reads CASSSHDKYNEQFF. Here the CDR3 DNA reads TGTGCCAGTAGTTCCCATGACAAATACAATGAGCAGTTCTTC. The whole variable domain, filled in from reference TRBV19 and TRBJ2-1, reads DGGITQSPKYLFRKEGQNVTLSCEQNLNHDAMYWYRQDPGQGLRLIYYSQIVNDFQKGDIAEGYSVSREKKESFPLTVTSAQKNPTAFYLCASSSHDKYNEQFFGPGTRLTVL.

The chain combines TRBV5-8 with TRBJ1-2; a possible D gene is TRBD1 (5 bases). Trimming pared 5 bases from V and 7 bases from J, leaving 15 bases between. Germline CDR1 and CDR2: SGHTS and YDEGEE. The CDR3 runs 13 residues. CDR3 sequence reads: CASRTARIRGYTF. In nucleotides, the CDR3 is TGTGCCAGCAGGACAGCCCGGATTCGTGGCTACACCTTC.

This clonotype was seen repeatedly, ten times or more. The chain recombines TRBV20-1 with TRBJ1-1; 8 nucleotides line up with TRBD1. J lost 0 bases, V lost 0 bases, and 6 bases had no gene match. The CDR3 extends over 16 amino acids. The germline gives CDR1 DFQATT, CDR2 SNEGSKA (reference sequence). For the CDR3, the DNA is TGCAGTGCTAGAGATTGGGGGACAGGAGTGAACACTGAAGCTTTCTTT. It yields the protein CSARDWGTGVNTEAFF.

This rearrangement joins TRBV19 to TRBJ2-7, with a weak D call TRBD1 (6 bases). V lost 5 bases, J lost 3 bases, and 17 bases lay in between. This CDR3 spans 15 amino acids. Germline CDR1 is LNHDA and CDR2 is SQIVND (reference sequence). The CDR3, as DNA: TGTGCCAGTAGTCCCCGAACGACAGGTATCTACGAGCAGTACTTC. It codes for CASSPRTTGIYEQYF.

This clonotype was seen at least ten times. The CDR3 region is CSARDWGTSRYEQYF. The CDR3 DNA sequence: TGCAGTGCTAGAGATTGGGGGACTAGCAGATACGAGCAGTACTTC. This chain connects TRBV20-1 to TRBJ2-7; 9 bases are shared with TRBD2. The V gene's germline CDR1 is DFQATT and CDR2 SNEGSKA (reference sequence). The trim removed 0 bases at V and 4 bases at J, leaving 7 bases unmatched. The CDR3 sequence is 15 residues long.

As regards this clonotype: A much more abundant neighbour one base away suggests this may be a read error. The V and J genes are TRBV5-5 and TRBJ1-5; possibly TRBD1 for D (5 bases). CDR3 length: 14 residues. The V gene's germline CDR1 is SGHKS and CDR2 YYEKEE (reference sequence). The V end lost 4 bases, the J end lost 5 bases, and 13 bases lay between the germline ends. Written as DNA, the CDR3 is TGTGCCAGCAGCGAAGGACATTACGATCAGCCCCAGCATTTT. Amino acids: CASSEGHYDQPQHF.

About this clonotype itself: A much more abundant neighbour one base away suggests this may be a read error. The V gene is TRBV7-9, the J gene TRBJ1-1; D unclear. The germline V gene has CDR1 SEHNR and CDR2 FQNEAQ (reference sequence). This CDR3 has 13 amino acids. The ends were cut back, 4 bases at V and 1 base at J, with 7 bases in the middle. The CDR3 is CASSSEKNTEAFF. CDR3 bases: TGTGCCAGCAGCTCCGAGAAGAACACTGAAGCTTTCTTT.

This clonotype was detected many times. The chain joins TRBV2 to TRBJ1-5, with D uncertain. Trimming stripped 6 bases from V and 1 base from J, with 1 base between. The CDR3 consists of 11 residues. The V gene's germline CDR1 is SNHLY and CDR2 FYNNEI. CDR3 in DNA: TGTGCCAGCAGGAGCAATCAGCCCCAGCATTTT. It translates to CASRSNQPQHF.